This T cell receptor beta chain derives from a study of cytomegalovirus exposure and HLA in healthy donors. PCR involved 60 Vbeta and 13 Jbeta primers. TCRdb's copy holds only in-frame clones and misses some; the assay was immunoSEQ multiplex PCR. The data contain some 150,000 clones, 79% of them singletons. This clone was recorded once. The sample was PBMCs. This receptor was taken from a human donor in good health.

Here the CDR3 DNA reads TGTGCCAGCGGAACAGGGCTGAACACTGAAGCTTTCTTT. It yields the protein CASGTGLNTEAFF. The chain is built from TRBV28 and TRBJ1-1; tentative D call: TRBD1 (6 bases). V shed 8 bases and J shed 0 bases, with 10 bases lying between them. The CDR3 is 13 amino acids. Germline CDR1 reads MDHEN; CDR2 reads SYDVKM. Complete variable domain (other parts from reference TRBV28 and TRBJ1-1): DVKVTQSSRYLVKRTGEKVFLECVQDMDHENMFWYRQDPGLGLRLIYFSYDVKMKEKGDIPEGYSVSREKKERFSLILESASTNQTSMYLCASGTGLNTEAFFGQGTRLTVV.